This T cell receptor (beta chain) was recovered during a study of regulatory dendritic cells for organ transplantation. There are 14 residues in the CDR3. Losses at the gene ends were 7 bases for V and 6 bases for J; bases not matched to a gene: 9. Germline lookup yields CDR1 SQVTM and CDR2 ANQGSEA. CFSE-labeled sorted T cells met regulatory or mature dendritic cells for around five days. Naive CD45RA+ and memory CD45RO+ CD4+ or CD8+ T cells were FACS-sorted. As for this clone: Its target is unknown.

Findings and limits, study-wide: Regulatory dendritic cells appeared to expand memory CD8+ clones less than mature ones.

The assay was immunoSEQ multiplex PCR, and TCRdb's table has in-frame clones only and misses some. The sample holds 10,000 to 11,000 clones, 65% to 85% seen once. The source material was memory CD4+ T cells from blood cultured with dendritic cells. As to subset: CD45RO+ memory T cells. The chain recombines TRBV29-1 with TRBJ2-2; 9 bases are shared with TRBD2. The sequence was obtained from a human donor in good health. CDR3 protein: CSAGIAGAAGELFF. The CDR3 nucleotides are TGCAGCGCCGGGATAGCGGGGGCTGCCGGGGAGCTGTTTTTT.